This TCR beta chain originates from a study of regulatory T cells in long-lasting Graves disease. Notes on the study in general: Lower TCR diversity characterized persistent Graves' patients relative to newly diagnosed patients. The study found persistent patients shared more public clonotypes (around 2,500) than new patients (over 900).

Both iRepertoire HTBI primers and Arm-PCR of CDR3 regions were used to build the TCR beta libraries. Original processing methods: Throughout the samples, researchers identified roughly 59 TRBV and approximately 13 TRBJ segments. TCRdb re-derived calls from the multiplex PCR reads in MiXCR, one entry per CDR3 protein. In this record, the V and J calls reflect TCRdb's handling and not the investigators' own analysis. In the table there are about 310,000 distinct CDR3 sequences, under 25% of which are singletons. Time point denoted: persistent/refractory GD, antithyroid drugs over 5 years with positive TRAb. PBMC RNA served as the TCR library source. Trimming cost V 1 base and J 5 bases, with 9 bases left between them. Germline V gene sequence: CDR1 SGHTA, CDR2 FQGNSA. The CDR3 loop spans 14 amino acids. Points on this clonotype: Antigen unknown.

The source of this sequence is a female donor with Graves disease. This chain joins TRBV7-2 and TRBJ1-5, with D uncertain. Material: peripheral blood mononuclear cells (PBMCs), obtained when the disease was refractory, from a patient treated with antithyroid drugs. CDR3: CASSLVPGDQPQHF. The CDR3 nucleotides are TGTGCCAGCAGCTTAGTCCCGGGCGATCAGCCCCAGCATTTT.